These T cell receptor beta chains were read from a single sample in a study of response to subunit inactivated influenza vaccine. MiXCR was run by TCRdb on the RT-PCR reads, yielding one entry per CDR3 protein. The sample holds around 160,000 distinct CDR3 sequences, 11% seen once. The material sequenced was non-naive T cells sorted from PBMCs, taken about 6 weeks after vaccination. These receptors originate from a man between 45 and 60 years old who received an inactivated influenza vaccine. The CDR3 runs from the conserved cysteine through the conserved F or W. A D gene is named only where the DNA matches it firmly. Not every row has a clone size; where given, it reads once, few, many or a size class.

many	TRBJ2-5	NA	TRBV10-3	CAIKIGETQYF	TGTGCCATCAAAATAGGAGAGACCCAGTACTTC
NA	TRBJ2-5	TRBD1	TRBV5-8	CASSGGTGGETQYF	TGTGCCAGCAGCGGAGGGACAGGGGGCGAGACCCAGTACTTC
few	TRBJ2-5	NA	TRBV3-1	CASSQGPLETQYF	TGTGCCAGCAGCCAAGGGCCTCTTGAGACCCAGTACTTC
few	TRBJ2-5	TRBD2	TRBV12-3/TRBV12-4	CASSLPGRGERTQYF	TGTGCCAGCAGTCTCCCCGGGAGGGGGGAGAGGACCCAGTACTTC
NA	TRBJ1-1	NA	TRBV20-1	CSAISTGGTEAFF	TGCAGTGCTATCTCGACGGGGGGCACTGAAGCTTTCTTT
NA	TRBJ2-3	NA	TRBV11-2	CASSSLRGQSTDTQYF	TGTGCCAGCAGCTCCCTCAGAGGCCAAAGCACAGATACGCAGTATTTT
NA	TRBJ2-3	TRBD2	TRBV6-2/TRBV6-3	CASSPPAGGGTDTQYF	TGTGCCAGCAGCCCTCCTGCGGGAGGGGGGACAGATACGCAGTATTTT
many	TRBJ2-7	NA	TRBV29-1	CSVLTATGSVSYEQYF	TGCAGCGTTCTTACCGCGACAGGTTCCGTCTCCTACGAGCAGTACTTC
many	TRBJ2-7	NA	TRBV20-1	CSALQGSYEQYF	TGCAGTGCTCTTCAGGGTAGCTACGAGCAGTACTTC
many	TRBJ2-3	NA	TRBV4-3	CASSQTNQRLDPQYF	TGCGCCAGCAGCCAAACCAATCAAAGACTAGATCCGCAGTATTTT
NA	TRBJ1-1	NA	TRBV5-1	CASSLETGLGTEAFF	TGCGCCAGCAGCTTGGAAACAGGGTTGGGCACTGAAGCTTTCTTT
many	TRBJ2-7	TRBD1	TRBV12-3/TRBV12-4	CASSLEVDRATEQYF	TGTGCCAGCAGTTTAGAAGTCGACAGGGCTACGGAGCAGTACTTC
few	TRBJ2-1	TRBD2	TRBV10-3	CAISEVTSGTYNEQFF	TGTGCCATCAGTGAGGTGACTAGCGGGACCTACAATGAGCAGTTCTTC
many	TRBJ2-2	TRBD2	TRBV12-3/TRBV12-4	CASSFLAGRGGELFF	TGTGCCAGCAGTTTCCTAGCGGGAAGGGGCGGGGAGCTGTTTTTT
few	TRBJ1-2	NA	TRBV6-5	CASSYSIWGDDYGYTF	TGTGCCAGCAGTTACTCCATTTGGGGGGACGACTATGGCTACACCTTC
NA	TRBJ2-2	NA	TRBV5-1	CASSLDAGGTGELFF	TGCGCCAGCAGCTTGGATGCTGGGGGGACCGGGGAGCTGTTTTTT
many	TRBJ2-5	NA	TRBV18	CASSPLRETQYF	TGTGCCAGCTCACCGCTCCGAGAGACCCAGTACTTC